These 16 T cell receptor beta chains came from one sample sequenced in a study of blood T cell repertoires in COVID-19. This table comes from immunoSEQ multiplex PCR, and its TCRdb copy is limited to in-frame clones, with some not included. The data hold 9,000 to 13,000 clones, with approximately 89% observed a single time. What was sequenced was peripheral blood. Source of these receptors: a human donor in a cohort sampled during active COVID-19.

The V and J genes are TRBV30 and TRBJ1-2, with TRBD1 identical over 7 bases. The V and J ends lost 4 bases and 1 base, in that order; junction bases with no gene match: 6. Germline CDR1 GTSNPN, CDR2 SVGIG (reference sequence). This CDR3 has 14 amino acids. This CDR3 reads CAWTTGLHNYGYTF. The CDR3 DNA sequence: TGTGCCTGGACGACAGGGCTTCATAACTATGGCTACACCTTC.

This clone was detected once. The chain employs TRBV6-5 and TRBJ1-2, with 7 positions matching TRBD1. V trimming: 2 bases; J trimming: 1 base; junction bases outside the gene matches: 1. The CDR3 length is 14 residues. The V gene's germline CDR1 is MNHEY and CDR2 SVGAGI. CDR3 sequence (DNA): TGTGCCAGCAGTTACGGGACAGTTAACTATGGCTACACCTTC. This sequence encodes CASSYGTVNYGYTF.

This chain connects TRBV10-2 to TRBJ1-2, with 8 bases fitting TRBD1. There are 14 residues in the CDR3. V lost 2 bases, J lost 5 bases, and 4 bases stayed unmatched. The germline V gene encodes CDR1 WSHSY and CDR2 SAAADI. In DNA, the CDR3 is TGCGCCAGCAGTGAGGGGACAGGATTTTATGGCTACACCTTC. Translation: CASSEGTGFYGYTF.

The chain joins TRBV9 to TRBJ2-5, with 9 bases aligning to TRBD2. Trimming took 4 bases from V and 5 from J; bases not matched to a gene: 6. CDR1 is SGDLS, CDR2 YYNGEE, per germline. CDR3 length: 14 amino acids. CDR3 nucleotide sequence: TGTGCCAGCAGCCTTTCTAGCGGGGTGGAGACCCAGTACTTC. It is translated as CASSLSSGVETQYF.

V is TRBV7-3 and J is TRBJ2-1; perhaps TRBD2 as D (7 bases). Germline assignment: CDR1 SGHTA and CDR2 FQGTGA. This CDR3 is 17 amino acids long. V was clipped by 5 bases and J by 1 base, with 18 bases between them. The CDR3 nucleotides read TGTGCCAGCAGCCTCAACCGGGCGGGGGCGTCCTACAATGAGCAGTTCTTC. Translating gives CASSLNRAGASYNEQFF.

The chain carries TRBV27 and TRBJ2-1; 9 bases line up with TRBD2. This CDR3 is built from 15 residues. The germline V gene encodes CDR1 MNHEY and CDR2 SMNVEV (reference sequence). With 6 bases clipped from V and 3 bases from J, the junction kept 6 bases outside the gene matches. The CDR3 bases are TGTGCCAGCAGAGTTAGACTAGCGGTCTACAATGAGCAGTTCTTC. This translates into CASRVRLAVYNEQFF.

V is TRBV4-2 and J is TRBJ2-7, with D possibly matching TRBD1 (6 bases). Trimming took 2 bases from V and 0 from J, leaving 17 bases between them. This CDR3 is built from 17 residues. Germline-derived CDR1 and CDR2 are LGHNA and YNFKEQ. This chain's CDR3 is CASSQSATGYSSYEQYF. Written as DNA, the CDR3 is TGTGCCAGCAGCCAATCCGCGACAGGTTACAGCTCCTACGAGCAGTACTTC.

The rearrangement uses TRBV4-2 and TRBJ2-7, with D unresolved. Looked up from germline, CDR1 is LGHNA and CDR2 is YNFKEQ. Trimming cost V 8 bases and J 6 bases, with 17 bases left between them. The CDR3 sequence is 13 residues long. Here the CDR3 DNA reads TGTGCCAGCGGTTCTATGGGCGTCTCCGAGCAGTACTTC. Protein: CASGSMGVSEQYF.

The rearrangement links TRBV4-3 to TRBJ2-1, with D tentatively TRBD1 (8 bases). Germline CDR1 reads LGHNA; CDR2 reads YSLEER. There are 16 residues in the CDR3. The V end was cut by 9 bases, the J end by 8 bases, with 26 bases between. CDR3: CASAPGGVPGGDEQFF. Here the CDR3 DNA reads TGCGCCAGTGCCCCGGGAGGCGTCCCAGGGGGCGATGAGCAGTTCTTC.

As concerns this clone: At one boundary the junction diverges from the germline segment, which might be a read error. The V and J genes are TRBV29-1 and TRBJ1-1; a weak D match, TRBD1 (6 bases). The CDR3 has 11 amino acids. Germline CDR1 reads SQVTM; CDR2 reads ANQGSEA. CDR3: CSGALNTEAFF. In nucleotides, the CDR3 is TGTTCAGGGGCCCTGAACACTGAAGCTTTCTTT.

The chain links TRBV6-6 to TRBJ2-2; the match to TRBD2 covers 10 bases. The CDR3 length is 14 residues. Germline assignment: CDR1 MNHNY and CDR2 SVGAGI (reference sequence). The V gene end was trimmed by 4 bases and the J gene end by 6 bases; junction bases not matched to a gene: 2. The CDR3 sequence: CASSLSGGAGELFF. The CDR3 DNA reads TGTGCCAGCAGTTTGAGCGGGGGGGCCGGGGAGCTGTTTTTT.

The gene calls are TRBV28 and TRBJ1-6, with no clear D. V was trimmed by 7 bases and J by 7 bases, leaving 14 bases between them. The CDR3 has 14 residues. In germline, CDR1 is MDHEN, CDR2 SYDVKM. DNA of the CDR3: TGTGCCAGCACCCGGGGTCTGGGGAATTCACCCCTCCACTTT. Its translation is CASTRGLGNSPLHF.

The chain combines TRBV7-9 with TRBJ2-4; D is unclear. The germline V and J ends were trimmed by 3 bases and 0 bases, with 12 bases remaining between them. The length of the CDR3 is 16 residues. Germline-derived CDR1 and CDR2 are SEHNR and FQNEAQ (reference sequence). This CDR3 is CASSFGPRGAKNIQYF. The DNA for the CDR3 is TGTGCCAGCAGCTTCGGCCCCAGAGGAGCCAAAAACATTCAGTACTTC.

V is TRBV18 and J is TRBJ2-2; D gene unclear. V was clipped by 1 base and J by 5 bases, with 14 bases between them. The CDR3 sequence is 16 residues long. Looked up from germline, CDR1 is KGHSH and CDR2 is LQKENI. The CDR3 spells CASSPRQPPGTGELFF. As DNA, the CDR3 is TGTGCCAGCTCACCACGGCAGCCTCCAGGAACCGGGGAGCTGTTTTTT. Variable domain in full (rest from reference TRBV18 and TRBJ2-2): NAGVMQNPRHLVRRRGQEARLRCSPMKGHSHVYWYRQLPEEGLKFMVYLQKENIIDESGMPKERFSAEFPKEGPSILRIQQVVRGDSAAYFCASSPRQPPGTGELFFGEGSRLTVL.

V is TRBV3-1 (or the pseudogene TRBV3-2) and J is TRBJ1-4; 7 positions match TRBD1. The germline V gene has CDR1 LGHDT and CDR2 YNNKEL (reference sequence). This CDR3 is 17 amino acids long. Germline trimming cut 3 bases from V and 5 bases from J; bases unmatched to any gene: 12. The DNA of the CDR3 is TGTGCCAGCAGCCAGGAGGTTGAGGGACAGCGAAATGAAAAACTGTTTTTT. Protein product: CASSQEVEGQRNEKLFF.

The rearrangement joins TRBV4-2 to TRBJ2-1; 11 positions match TRBD2. Germline V gene sequence: CDR1 LGHNA, CDR2 YNFKEQ. Trimming at V came to 0 bases and at J to 4 bases, leaving 2 bases not matched to a gene. The CDR3 covers 16 residues. CDR3 DNA: TGTGCCAGCAGCCAAGAGACTAGCGGGGCTTACAATGAGCAGTTCTTC. Protein sequence: CASSQETSGAYNEQFF.